This T cell receptor beta chain was profiled in a study of shared clonotypes between healthy human individuals. Looking at the study overall: Three plates each covered CD4 naive and memory; CD8 naive two, CD8 memory one.

Notes on the study in general: Some naive CD4 clonotypes, around 5%, turned up in common across several donors. Sequencing of the sorted subsets was shown by rarefaction to be incomplete despite large depth.

CDR1 is LGHNA, CDR2 YNFKEQ, per germline. CDR3 length: 15 amino acids. The ends lost 1 base at V and 1 base at J; junction bases unmatched: 3. Running of the assay took place at deep level. The data were produced by immunoSEQ multiplex PCR, yet TCRdb's version contains in-frame clones alone and is incomplete. This sample has about 980,000 clones, with about 80% found just once. About this clone: No antigen is known for it.

The receptor was isolated from a man between 18 and 35 years old in good health. The rearrangement uses TRBV4-2 and TRBJ2-5; TRBD2 matches 7 bases. Sequenced: memory CD4+ T cells sorted from blood. Subset defined: CD45RA-negative fraction. The CDR3 region has the DNA TGTGCCAGCAGCCAAGCGGGAGGTGGCCAAGAGACCCAGTACTTC. This gives the protein CASSQAGGGQETQYF.